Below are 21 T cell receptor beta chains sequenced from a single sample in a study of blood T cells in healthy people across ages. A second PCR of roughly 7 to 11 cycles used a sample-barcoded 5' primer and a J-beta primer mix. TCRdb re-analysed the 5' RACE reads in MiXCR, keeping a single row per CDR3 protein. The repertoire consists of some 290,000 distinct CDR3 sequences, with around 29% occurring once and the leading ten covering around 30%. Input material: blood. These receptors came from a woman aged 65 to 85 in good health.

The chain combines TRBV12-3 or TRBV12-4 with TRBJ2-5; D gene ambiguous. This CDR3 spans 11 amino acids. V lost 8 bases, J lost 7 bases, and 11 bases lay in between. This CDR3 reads CASSIWGTQYF. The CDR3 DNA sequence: TGTGCCAGCTCGATCTGGGGGACCCAGTACTTC.

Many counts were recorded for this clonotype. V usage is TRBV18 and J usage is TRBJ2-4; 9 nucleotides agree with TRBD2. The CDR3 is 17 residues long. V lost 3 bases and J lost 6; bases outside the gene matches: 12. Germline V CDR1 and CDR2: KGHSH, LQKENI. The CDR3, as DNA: TGTGCCAGCTCACCGATTTTAGCGGGAGATGGGGCAAACATTCAGTACTTC. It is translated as CASSPILAGDGANIQYF.

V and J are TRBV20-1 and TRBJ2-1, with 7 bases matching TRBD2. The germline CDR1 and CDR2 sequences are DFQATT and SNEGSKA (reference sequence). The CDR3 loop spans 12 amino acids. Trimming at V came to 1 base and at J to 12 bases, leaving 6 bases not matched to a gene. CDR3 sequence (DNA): TGCAGTGCTAGAGGGGCGGGAGAAGGGCAGTTCTTC. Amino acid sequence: CSARGAGEGQFF.

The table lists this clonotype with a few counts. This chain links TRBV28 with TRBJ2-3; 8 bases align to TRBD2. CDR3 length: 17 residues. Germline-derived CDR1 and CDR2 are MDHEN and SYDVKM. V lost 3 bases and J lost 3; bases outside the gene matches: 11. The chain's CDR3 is CASSLLPGLGETDTQYF. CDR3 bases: TGTGCCAGCAGTTTGCTCCCGGGACTAGGAGAAACAGATACGCAGTATTTT.

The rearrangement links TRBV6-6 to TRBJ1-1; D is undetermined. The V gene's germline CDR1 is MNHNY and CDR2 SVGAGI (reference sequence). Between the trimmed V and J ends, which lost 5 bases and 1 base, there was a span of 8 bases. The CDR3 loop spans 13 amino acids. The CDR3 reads CASSISKNTEAFF. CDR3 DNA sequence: TGTGCCAGCAGTATAAGTAAGAACACTGAAGCTTTCTTT.

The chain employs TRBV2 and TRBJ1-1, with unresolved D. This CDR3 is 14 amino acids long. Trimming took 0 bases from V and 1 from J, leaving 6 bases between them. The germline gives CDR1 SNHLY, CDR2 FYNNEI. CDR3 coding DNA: TGTGCCAGCAGTGAAGCAAACAAGAACACTGAAGCTTTCTTT. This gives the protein CASSEANKNTEAFF.

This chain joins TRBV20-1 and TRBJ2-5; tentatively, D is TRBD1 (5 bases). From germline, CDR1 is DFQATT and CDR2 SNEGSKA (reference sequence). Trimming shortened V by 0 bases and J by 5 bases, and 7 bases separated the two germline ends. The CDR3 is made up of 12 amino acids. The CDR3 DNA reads TGCAGTGCTAGAGATAACAGGGAGACCCAGTACTTC. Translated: CSARDNRETQYF.

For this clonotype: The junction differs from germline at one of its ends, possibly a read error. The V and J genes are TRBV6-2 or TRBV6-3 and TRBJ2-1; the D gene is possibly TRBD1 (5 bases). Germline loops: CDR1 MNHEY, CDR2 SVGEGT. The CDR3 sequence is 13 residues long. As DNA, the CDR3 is TGTGCCAGCAGCGGACACTCCCACAATGAGCAGTTCTTC. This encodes CASSGHSHNEQFF.

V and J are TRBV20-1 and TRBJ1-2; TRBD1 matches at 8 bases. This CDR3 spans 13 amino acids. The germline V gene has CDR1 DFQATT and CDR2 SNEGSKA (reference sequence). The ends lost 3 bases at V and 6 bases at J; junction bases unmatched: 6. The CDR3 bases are TGCAGTGCTAGGGACAGGGTAGGGCATGGCTACACCTTC. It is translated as CSARDRVGHGYTF.

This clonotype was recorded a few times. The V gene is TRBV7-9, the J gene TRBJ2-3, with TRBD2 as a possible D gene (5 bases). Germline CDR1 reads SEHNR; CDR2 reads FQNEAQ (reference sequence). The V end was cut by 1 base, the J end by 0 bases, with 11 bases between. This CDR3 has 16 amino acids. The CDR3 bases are TGTGCCAGCAGCTTAGGGCCCAGCGGAAGCACAGATACGCAGTATTTT. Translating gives CASSLGPSGSTDTQYF.

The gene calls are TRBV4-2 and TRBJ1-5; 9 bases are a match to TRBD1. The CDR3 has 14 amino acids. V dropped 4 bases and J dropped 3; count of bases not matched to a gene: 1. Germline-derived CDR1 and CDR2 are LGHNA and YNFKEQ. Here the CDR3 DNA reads TGTGCCAGCAGCCGGACAGGGGACAATCAGCCCCAGCATTTT. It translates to CASSRTGDNQPQHF.

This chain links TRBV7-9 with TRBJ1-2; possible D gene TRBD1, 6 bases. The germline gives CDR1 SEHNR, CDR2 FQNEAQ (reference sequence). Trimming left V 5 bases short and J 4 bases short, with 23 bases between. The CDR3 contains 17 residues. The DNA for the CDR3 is TGTGCCAGCAGCATGACTATGACGGGGGCGACTTCCTATGGCTACACCTTC. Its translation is CASSMTMTGATSYGYTF.

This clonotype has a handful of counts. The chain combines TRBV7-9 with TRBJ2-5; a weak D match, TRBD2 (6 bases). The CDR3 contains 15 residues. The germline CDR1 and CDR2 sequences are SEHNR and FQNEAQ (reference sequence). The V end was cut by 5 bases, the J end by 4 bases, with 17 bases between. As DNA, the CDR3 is TGTGCCAGCAGCGTAGGAGGGCGTAATAGAGAGACCCAGTACTTC. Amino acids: CASSVGGRNRETQYF.

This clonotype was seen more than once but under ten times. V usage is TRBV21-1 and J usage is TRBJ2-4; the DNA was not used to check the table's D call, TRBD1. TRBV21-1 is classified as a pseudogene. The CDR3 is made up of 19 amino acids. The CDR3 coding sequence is TGTGCCAGCGGCAAGATGTACGAGGGGGGGGCGCTCGTTGAAAACATTCAGTACTTC. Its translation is CASGKMYEGGALVENIQYF.

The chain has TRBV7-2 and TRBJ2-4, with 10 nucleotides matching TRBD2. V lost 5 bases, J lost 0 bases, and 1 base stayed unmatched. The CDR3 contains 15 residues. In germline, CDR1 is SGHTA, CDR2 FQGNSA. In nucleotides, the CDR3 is TGTGCCAGCAGCCCTAGCGGGGGAGCCAAAAACATTCAGTACTTC. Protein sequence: CASSPSGGAKNIQYF.

CDR3 protein: CASSPTLGTSGSSYEQYF. As DNA, the CDR3 is TGTGCCAGCAGTCCCACACTGGGAACTAGCGGGAGCTCCTACGAGCAGTACTTC. The V and J genes are TRBV12-3 or TRBV12-4 and TRBJ2-5; 11 bases align to TRBD2. Judging by the DNA end, TRBJ2-7 fits better; the J call may be wrong. The CDR3 has 18 residues.

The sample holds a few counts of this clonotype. CDR3 residues: CASSQAGGNEQFF. The DNA of the CDR3 is TGCGCCAGCAGCCAAGCCGGGGGCAATGAGCAGTTCTTC. This chain joins TRBV4-1 and TRBJ2-5; a possible D gene is TRBD2 (6 bases). The J call may be in error: the DNA end matches TRBJ2-1 better. The CDR3 runs to 13 residues. CDR1 and CDR2 from the germline V gene are MGHRA and YSYEKL.

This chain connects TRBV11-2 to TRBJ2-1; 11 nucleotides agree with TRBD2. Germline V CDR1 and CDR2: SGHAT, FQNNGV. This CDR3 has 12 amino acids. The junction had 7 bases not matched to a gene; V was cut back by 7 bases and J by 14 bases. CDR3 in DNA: TGTGCCAGCACCATACTAGCGGGAGAGGAGTTCTTC. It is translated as CASTILAGEEFF.

The CDR3 bases are TGTGCCAGCAGTCTTAAATCGAACACCGGGGAGCTGTTTTTT. Its translation is CASSLKSNTGELFF. The chain is built from TRBV28 and TRBJ2-2; D not resolved. The CDR3 totals 14 residues. V lost 5 bases and J lost 0, with 7 bases in between. Germline V gene lookup returns CDR1 MDHEN and CDR2 SYDVKM.

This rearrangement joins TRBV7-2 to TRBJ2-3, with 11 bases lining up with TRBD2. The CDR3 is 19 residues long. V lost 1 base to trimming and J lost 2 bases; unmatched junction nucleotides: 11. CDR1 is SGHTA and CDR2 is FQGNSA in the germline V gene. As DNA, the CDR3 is TGTGCCAGCAGCTTAGAATCCCGCATAGCGGGAGGGAACACAGATACGCAGTATTTT. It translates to CASSLESRIAGGNTDTQYF.

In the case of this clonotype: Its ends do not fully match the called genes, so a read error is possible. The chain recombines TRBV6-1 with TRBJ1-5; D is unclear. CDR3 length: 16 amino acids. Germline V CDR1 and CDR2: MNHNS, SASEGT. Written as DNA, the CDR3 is TGTGCCGGCAGTGTCCGATCAGAGTTTAGCAATCAGCCCCAGCATTTT. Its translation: CAGSVRSEFSNQPQHF.